Listed below are T cell receptor beta chains from one sample, sequenced in a study of blood T cells in healthy people across ages. TCRdb used MiXCR to reprocess the 5' RACE reads, holding one entry per CDR3 protein. Among approximately 940,000 distinct CDR3 sequences listed, around 46% were seen once. The sample taken for sequencing was blood. The receptors derive from a man aged 30 to 45 in good health. Both conserved end residues are part of each CDR3. A D gene is named only where the DNA matches it firmly. Expanded clones get a size class; other rows say once, few or many, or leave the size out.

J gene	V gene	clone size	D gene	CDR3 DNA	CDR3 protein
TRBJ2-1	TRBV6-2/TRBV6-3	-	-	TGTGCCAGCAGTTTCGGGACGCAATACAATGAGCAGTTCTTC	CASSFGTQYNEQFF
TRBJ1-5	TRBV3-1	few	TRBD1	TGTGCCAGCAGCCAATATTTAGGGACAGGGATCGGTCAGCCCCAGCATTTT	CASSQYLGTGIGQPQHF
TRBJ1-3	TRBV12-3/TRBV12-4	-	-	TGTGCCAGCAGTTACCCCAGCGGAAACACCATATATTTT	CASSYPSGNTIYF
TRBJ1-2	TRBV28	-	-	TGTGCCACCGCCCAGCCCCCGGATGGCTACACCTTC	CATAQPPDGYTF
TRBJ2-7	TRBV27	few	-	TGTGCCAGCAGCGCCCGGGATCAGCCATACGGGCAGTACTTC	CASSARDQPYGQYF
TRBJ2-7	TRBV15	-	TRBD2	TGTGCCACCCCGAACAAAACTAGCGGGGCATCCTACGAGCAGTACTTC	CATPNKTSGASYEQYF
TRBJ1-2	TRBV7-2	-	TRBD1	TGTGCCAGCAGCCATCCGACAGGGGCGGTGGATGGCTACACCTTC	CASSHPTGAVDGYTF
TRBJ1-2	TRBV28	-	-	TGTGCCAGCAGCCTACAGGGACTTCAGCATGGCTACACCTTC	CASSLQGLQHGYTF
TRBJ1-2	TRBV3-1	few	-	TGTGCCAGCAGCCAAGGGCCGGCAGGAAACTATGGCTACACCTTC	CASSQGPAGNYGYTF
TRBJ1-2	TRBV5-1	once	-	TGCGCCAGCAGCGGGGACCCCGGAGGGGGCTACACCTTC	CASSGDPGGGYTF
TRBJ1-1	TRBV9	-	-	TGTGCCAGCAGCGTATCCGTGCTGGTCGCTGAAGCTTTCTTT	CASSVSVLVAEAFF
TRBJ2-3	TRBV20-1	-	-	TGCAGTGCTAGACGGGGCGGACCAGCAGATACGCAGTATTTT	CSARRGGPADTQYF
TRBJ2-1	TRBV7-9	few	TRBD1	TGTGCCAGCAGCTTAGCGCGACAGGGCTACAATGAGCAGTTCTTC	CASSLARQGYNEQFF
TRBJ1-5	TRBV24-1	-	TRBD1	TGTGCCACCAGTGATCCGACAGGGGGCAGGGATCAGCCCCAGCATTTT	CATSDPTGGRDQPQHF
TRBJ2-7	TRBV6-5	-	-	TGTGCCAGCAGTTCGATAGGCTACGAGCAGTACTTC	CASSSIGYEQYF
TRBJ2-1	TRBV2	few	TRBD2	TGTGCCAGCAGTGCGACTAGCGGGGTAAATGAGCAGTTCTTC	CASSATSGVNEQFF
TRBJ1-2	TRBV7-9	few	-	TGTGCCAGCAGCGCTCCGTCTCACAGGGTGGAAGGCTACACCTTC	CASSAPSHRVEGYTF
TRBJ2-5	TRBV29-1	-	-	TGCAGCTCCCGGACGGAGAAAGAGACCCAGTACTTC	CSSRTEKETQYF
TRBJ2-1	TRBV5-1	-	-	TGCGCCAGCAGCTTGGAAACTAGTTCGGGGTACAATGAGCAGTTCTTC	CASSLETSSGYNEQFF
TRBJ2-7	TRBV20-1	-	TRBD2	TGCAGTGCTAGAGTCCAAGATAGCGGGGATCCCTACGAGCAGTACTTC	CSARVQDSGDPYEQYF
TRBJ1-5	TRBV5-1	few	-	TGCGCCAGCAGCCTCCTCATTTCAGGGGCCCAGCCCCAGCATTTT	CASSLLISGAQPQHF
TRBJ1-5	TRBV2	-	-	TGTGCCAGCGGGGGGGGACCGAGTAGCAATCAGCCCCAGCATTTT	CASGGGPSSNQPQHF
TRBJ2-5	TRBV7-9	-	-	TGTGCCAGCAGCTTCACTAGCCTAGAGACCCAGTACTTC	CASSFTSLETQYF
TRBJ2-7	TRBV7-2	-	-	TGTGCCAGCAGCCCGCACCCACAAAACGAGCAGTACTTC	CASSPHPQNEQYF
TRBJ1-2	TRBV20-1	once	-	TGCAGTGCTAGTTCCGGCGGTACTAACTATGGCTACACCTTC	CSASSGGTNYGYTF
TRBJ2-4	TRBV6-6	-	TRBD1	TGTGCCAGCAATCAGGGACAGCTCAGGCTAGTCAAAAACATTCAGTACTTC	CASNQGQLRLVKNIQYF
TRBJ1-2	TRBV20-1	many	-	TGCAGTGCTAGAGATTTTGGGGGAGGCTACACCTTC	CSARDFGGGYTF